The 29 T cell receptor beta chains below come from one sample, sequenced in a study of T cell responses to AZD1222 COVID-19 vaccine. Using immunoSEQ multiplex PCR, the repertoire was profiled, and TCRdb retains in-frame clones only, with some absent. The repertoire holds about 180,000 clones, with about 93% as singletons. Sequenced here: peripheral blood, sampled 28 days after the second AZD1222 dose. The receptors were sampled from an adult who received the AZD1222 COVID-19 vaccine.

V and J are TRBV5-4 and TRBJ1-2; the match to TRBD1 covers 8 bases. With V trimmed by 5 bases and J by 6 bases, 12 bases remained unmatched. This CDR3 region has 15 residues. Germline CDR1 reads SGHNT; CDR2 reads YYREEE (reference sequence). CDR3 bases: TGTGCCAGCAGTAAAGGACAGGGCGAATCAGATGGCTACACCTTC. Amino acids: CASSKGQGESDGYTF.

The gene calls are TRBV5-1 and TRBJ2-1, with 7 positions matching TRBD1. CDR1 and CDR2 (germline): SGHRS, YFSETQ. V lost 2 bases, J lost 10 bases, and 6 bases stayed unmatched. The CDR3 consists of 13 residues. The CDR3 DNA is TGCGCCAGCAGCTTTAACCGGGACAGCGAGCAGTTCTTC. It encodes CASSFNRDSEQFF.

The CDR3 sequence: CASSEAVGWDRDYGYTF. Here the CDR3 DNA reads TGTGCCAGCAGTGAAGCAGTAGGTTGGGACAGGGACTATGGCTACACCTTC. The V gene is TRBV6-1, the J gene TRBJ1-2, with 9 bases identical to TRBD1. Per germline, CDR1 MNHNS and CDR2 SASEGT. With V trimmed by 0 bases and J by 3 bases, 8 bases remained unmatched. The CDR3 length is 17 residues.

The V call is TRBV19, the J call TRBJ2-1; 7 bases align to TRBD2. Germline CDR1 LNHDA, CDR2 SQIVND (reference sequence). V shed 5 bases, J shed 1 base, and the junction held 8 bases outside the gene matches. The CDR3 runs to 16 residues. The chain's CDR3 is CASSGGEALSYNEQFF. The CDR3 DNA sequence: TGTGCCAGTAGTGGGGGGGAGGCGTTGTCCTACAATGAGCAGTTCTTC. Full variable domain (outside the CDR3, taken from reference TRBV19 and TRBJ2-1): DGGITQSPKYLFRKEGQNVTLSCEQNLNHDAMYWYRQDPGQGLRLIYYSQIVNDFQKGDIAEGYSVSREKKESFPLTVTSAQKNPTAFYLCASSGGEALSYNEQFFGPGTRLTVL.

The CDR3 sequence: CASSFQPNSNQPQHF. The CDR3 nucleotides read TGTGCCAGCAGCTTCCAGCCCAATAGCAATCAGCCCCAGCATTTT. The V call is TRBV5-5, the J call TRBJ1-5; no clear D gene. This CDR3 is 15 amino acids long. With 2 bases removed from V and 0 bases from J, the gap between germline ends came to 9 bases. CDR1 and CDR2 from the germline V gene are SGHKS and YYEKEE (reference sequence).

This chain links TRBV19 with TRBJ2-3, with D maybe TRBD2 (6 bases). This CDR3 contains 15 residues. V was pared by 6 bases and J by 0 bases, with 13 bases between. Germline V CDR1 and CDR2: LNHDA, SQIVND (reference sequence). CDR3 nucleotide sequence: TGTGCCAGTAGACGAGAAACTAGCAGCACAGATACGCAGTATTTT. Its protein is CASRRETSSTDTQYF.

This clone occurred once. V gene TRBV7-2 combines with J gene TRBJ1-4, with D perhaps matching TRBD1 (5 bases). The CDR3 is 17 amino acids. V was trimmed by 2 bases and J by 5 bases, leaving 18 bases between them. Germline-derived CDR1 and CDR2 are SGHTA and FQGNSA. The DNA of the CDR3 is TGTGCCAGCAGCTTATTTGCGGGGACGGAGAGAAATGAAAAACTGTTTTTT. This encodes CASSLFAGTERNEKLFF.

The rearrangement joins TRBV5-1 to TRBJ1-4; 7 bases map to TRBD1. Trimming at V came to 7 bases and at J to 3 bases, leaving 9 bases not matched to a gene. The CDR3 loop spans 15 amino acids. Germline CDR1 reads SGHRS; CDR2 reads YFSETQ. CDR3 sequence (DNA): TGCGCCAGCGGCGAAGGGGGCGCGGCTAATGAAAAACTGTTTTTT. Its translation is CASGEGGAANEKLFF.

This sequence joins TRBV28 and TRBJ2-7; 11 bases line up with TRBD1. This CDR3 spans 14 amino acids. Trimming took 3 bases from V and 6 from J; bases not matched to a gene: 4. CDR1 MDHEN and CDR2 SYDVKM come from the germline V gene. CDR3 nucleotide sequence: TGTGCCAGCAGTTTGGACAGGGGGCTTATCGAGCAGTACTTC. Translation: CASSLDRGLIEQYF.

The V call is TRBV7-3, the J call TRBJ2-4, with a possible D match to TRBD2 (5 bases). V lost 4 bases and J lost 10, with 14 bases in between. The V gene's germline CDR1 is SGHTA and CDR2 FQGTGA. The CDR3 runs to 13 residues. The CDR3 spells CASSSSSTGIQYF. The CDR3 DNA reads TGTGCCAGCAGCTCCTCTTCGACGGGAATTCAGTACTTC.

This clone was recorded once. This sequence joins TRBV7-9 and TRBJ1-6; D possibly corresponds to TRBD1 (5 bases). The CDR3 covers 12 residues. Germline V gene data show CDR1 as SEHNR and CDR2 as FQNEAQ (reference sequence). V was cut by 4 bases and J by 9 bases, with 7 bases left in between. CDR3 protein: CASSSGSSPLHF. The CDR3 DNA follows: TGTGCCAGCAGCTCAGGGTCTTCACCCCTCCACTTT. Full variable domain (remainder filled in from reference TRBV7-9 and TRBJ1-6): DTGVSQNPRHKITKRGQNVTFRCDPISEHNRLYWYRQTLGQGPEFLTYFQNEAQLEKSRLLSDRFSAERPKGSFSTLEIQRTEQGDSAMYLCASSSGSSPLHFGNGTRLTVT.

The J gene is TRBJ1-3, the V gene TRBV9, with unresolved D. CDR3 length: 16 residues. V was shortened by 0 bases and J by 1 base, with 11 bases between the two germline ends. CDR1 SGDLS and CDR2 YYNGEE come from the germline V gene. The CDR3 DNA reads TGTGCCAGCAGCGTAGCTACGGGGAGTTCTGGAAACACCATATATTTT. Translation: CASSVATGSSGNTIYF.

DNA of the CDR3: TGCGCCAGCAGCCCCTACCCCAGGGGCACCGGGGAGCTGTTTTTT. Translating it yields CASSPYPRGTGELFF. The V call is TRBV5-1, the J call TRBJ2-2, with D possibly TRBD1 on 6 matching bases. V was clipped by 4 bases and J by 4 bases, with 14 bases between them. The CDR3 loop spans 15 amino acids. From germline, CDR1 is SGHRS and CDR2 YFSETQ.

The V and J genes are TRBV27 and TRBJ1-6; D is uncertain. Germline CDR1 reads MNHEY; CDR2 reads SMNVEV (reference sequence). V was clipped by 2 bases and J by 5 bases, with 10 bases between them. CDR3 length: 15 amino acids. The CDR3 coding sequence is TGTGCCAGCAGTTTAAGCGGACCGAATAATTCACCCCTCCACTTT. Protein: CASSLSGPNNSPLHF.

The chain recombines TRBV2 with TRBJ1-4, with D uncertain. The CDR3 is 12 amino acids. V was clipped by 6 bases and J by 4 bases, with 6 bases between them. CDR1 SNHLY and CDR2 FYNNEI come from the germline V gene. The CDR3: CASRSYNEKLFF. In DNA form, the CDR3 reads TGTGCCAGCAGGTCATATAATGAAAAACTGTTTTTT. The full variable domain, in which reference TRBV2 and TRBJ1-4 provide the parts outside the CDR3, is EPEVTQTPSHQVTQMGQEVILRCVPISNHLYFYWYRQILGQKVEFLVSFYNNEISEKSEIFDDQFSVERPDGSNFTLKIRSTKLEDSAMYFCASRSYNEKLFFGSGTQLSVL.

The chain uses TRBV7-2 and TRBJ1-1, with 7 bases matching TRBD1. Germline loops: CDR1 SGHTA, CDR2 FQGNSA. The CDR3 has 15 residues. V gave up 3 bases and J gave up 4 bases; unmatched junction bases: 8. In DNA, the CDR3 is TGTGCCAGCAGCTTTTCAGGGGGGGCGGCCACTGAAGCTTTCTTT. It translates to CASSFSGGAATEAFF.

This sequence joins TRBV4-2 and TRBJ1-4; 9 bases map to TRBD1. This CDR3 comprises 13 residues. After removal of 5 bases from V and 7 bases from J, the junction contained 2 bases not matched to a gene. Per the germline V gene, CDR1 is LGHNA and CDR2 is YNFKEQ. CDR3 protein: CASSGTGIEKLFF. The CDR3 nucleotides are TGTGCCAGCAGCGGGACAGGGATTGAAAAACTGTTTTTT.

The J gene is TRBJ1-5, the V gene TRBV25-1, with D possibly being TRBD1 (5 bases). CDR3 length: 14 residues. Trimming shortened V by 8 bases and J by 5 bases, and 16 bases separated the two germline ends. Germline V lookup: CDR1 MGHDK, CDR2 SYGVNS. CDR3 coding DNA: TGTGCCAGCTTGGTCAGCAGGGTCGATCAGCCCCAGCATTTT. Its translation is CASLVSRVDQPQHF.

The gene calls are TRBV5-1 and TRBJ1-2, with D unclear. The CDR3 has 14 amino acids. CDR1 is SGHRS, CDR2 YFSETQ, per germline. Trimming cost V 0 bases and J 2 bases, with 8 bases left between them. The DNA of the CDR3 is TGCGCCAGCAGCTTGGAGCCCGGCAACTATGGCTACACCTTC. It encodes CASSLEPGNYGYTF.

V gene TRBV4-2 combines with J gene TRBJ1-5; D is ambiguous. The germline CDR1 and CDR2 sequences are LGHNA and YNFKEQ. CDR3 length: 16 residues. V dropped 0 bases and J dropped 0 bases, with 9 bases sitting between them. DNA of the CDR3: TGTGCCAGCAGCCAAGACCAAGGGTATAGCAATCAGCCCCAGCATTTT. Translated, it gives CASSQDQGYSNQPQHF.

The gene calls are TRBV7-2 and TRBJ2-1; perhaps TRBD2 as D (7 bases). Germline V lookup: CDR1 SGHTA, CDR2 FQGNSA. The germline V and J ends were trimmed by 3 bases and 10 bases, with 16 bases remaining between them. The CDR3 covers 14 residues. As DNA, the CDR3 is TGTGCCAGCAGCTTTAGGGGGGGGAACAGGGAGCAGTTCTTC. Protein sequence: CASSFRGGNREQFF.

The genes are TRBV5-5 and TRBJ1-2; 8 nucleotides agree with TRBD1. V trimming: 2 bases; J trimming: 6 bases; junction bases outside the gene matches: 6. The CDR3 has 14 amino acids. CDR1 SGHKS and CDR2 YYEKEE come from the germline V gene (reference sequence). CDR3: CASSFLQGVNGYTF. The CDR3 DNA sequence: TGTGCCAGCAGCTTTCTACAGGGGGTGAATGGCTACACCTTC.

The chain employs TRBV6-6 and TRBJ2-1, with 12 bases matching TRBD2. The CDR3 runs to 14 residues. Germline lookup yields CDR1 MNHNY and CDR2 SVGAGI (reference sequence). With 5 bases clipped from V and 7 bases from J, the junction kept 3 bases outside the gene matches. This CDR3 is CASSTGTSGNEQFF. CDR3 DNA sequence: TGTGCCAGCAGTACGGGGACTAGCGGGAATGAGCAGTTCTTC.

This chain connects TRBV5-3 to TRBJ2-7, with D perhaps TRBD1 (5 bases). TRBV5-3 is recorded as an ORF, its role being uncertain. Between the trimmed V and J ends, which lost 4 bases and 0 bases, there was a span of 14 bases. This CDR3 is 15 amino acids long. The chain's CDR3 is CARSPERGLSYEQYF. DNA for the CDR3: TGTGCCAGAAGCCCCGAAAGGGGCCTCTCCTACGAGCAGTACTTC.

For the CDR3, the DNA is TGTGCCGGGGGGTCATTGTCCCAGCAGTACTTC. It is translated as CAGGSLSQQYF. V usage is TRBV6-6 and J usage is TRBJ2-7, with a possible D match to TRBD2 (6 bases). Germline loops: CDR1 MNHNY, CDR2 SVGAGI (reference sequence). Trimming pared 11 bases from V and 8 bases from J, leaving 16 bases between. The CDR3 sequence is 11 residues long.

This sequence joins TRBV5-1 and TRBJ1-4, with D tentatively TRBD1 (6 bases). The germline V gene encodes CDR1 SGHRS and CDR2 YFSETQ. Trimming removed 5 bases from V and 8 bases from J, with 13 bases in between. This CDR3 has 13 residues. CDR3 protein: CASRMGATEKLFF. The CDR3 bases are TGCGCCAGCAGGATGGGGGCTACGGAAAAACTGTTTTTT.

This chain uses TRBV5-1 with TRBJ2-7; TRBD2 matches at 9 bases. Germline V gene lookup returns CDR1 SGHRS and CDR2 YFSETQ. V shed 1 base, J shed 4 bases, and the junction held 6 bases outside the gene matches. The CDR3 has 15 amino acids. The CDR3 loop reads CASSLLSSGTYEQYF. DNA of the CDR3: TGCGCCAGCAGCTTGCTGTCTAGCGGGACTTACGAGCAGTACTTC.

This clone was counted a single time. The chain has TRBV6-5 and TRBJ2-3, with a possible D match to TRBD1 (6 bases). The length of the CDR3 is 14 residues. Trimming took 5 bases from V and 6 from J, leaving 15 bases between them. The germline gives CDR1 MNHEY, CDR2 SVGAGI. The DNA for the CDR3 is TGTGCCAGCAGTCTACAGGGTAGTACCGATACGCAGTATTTT. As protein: CASSLQGSTDTQYF.

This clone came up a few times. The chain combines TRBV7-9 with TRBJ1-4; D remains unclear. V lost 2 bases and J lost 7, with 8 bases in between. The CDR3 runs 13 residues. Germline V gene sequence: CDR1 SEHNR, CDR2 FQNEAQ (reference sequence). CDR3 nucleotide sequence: TGTGCCAGCAGCTTAATGAACGGTGAAAAACTGTTTTTT. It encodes CASSLMNGEKLFF.